Each of the 18 T cell receptor beta chains below was sequenced from the same sample in a study of somatic mutations in cytotoxic T cells in rheumatoid arthritis. Data came from immunoSEQ multiplex PCR; TCRdb stores just in-frame clones and leaves some out. The sample holds about 30,000 clones, roughly four fifths seen once. The sequencing input was CD8+ T cells sorted from blood. The receptors come from an adult with rheumatoid arthritis.

The count of this clone is one. The chain employs TRBV6-1 and TRBJ2-7; D not certain. Germline V CDR1 and CDR2: MNHNS, SASEGT. Trimming removed 1 base at V and 3 bases at J, with 7 bases between. The length of the CDR3 is 13 residues. This chain's CDR3 is CASSEGGSYEQYF. CDR3 sequence (DNA): TGTGCCAGCAGTGAAGGAGGCAGCTACGAGCAGTACTTC.

This sequence joins TRBV9 and TRBJ2-1; 13 nucleotides match TRBD2. CDR1 is SGDLS, CDR2 YYNGEE, per germline. The CDR3 has 15 amino acids. After removal of 3 bases from V and 9 bases from J, the junction contained 6 bases not matched to a gene. The chain's CDR3 is CASSGRLAGGGEQFF. The CDR3 DNA is TGTGCCAGCAGCGGCCGACTAGCGGGAGGCGGTGAGCAGTTCTTC.

The chain has TRBV4-2 and TRBJ1-1, with 7 bases lining up with TRBD1. Germline V gene lookup returns CDR1 LGHNA and CDR2 YNFKEQ. V lost 1 base and J lost 2; bases outside the gene matches: 4. The CDR3 consists of 15 residues. The CDR3, as DNA: TGTGCCAGCAGCCAAGCCGGGACAGATAACACTGAAGCTTTCTTT. It is translated as CASSQAGTDNTEAFF.

Only one count was recorded for this clone. The chain combines TRBV7-6 with TRBJ2-2, with D hard to call. Germline-derived CDR1 and CDR2 are SGHVS and FNYEAQ. V gave up 0 bases and J gave up 0 bases, with 2 bases separating them. The CDR3 extends over 14 amino acids. The CDR3 bases are TGTGCCAGCAGCTTAGCCTCGAACACCGGGGAGCTGTTTTTT. Translation gives CASSLASNTGELFF.

This sequence joins TRBV19 and TRBJ1-2; D is possibly TRBD1 (5 bases). CDR3 size: 14 residues. Deletions cut 5 bases from V and 6 bases from J, with 16 bases between. Germline CDR1 reads LNHDA; CDR2 reads SQIVND (reference sequence). CDR3 in DNA: TGTGCCAGTAGTTTCATCGGACAAGCCCATGGCTACACCTTC. It specifies CASSFIGQAHGYTF.

J is TRBJ1-4 and V is TRBV7-9, with TRBD1 identical over 8 bases. With V trimmed by 6 bases and J by 5 bases, 11 bases remained unmatched. The CDR3 has 16 amino acids. Germline CDR1 reads SEHNR; CDR2 reads FQNEAQ (reference sequence). The CDR3 protein is CASSDSVRTGNEKLFF. CDR3 bases: TGTGCCAGCAGTGACTCAGTAAGGACAGGGAATGAAAAACTGTTTTTT.

This chain connects TRBV15 to TRBJ2-3, with D perhaps TRBD1 or TRBD2 (6 bases each). From germline, CDR1 is LNHNV and CDR2 YYDKDF (reference sequence). The CDR3 spans 17 residues. The germline V and J ends were trimmed by 3 bases and 6 bases, with 22 bases remaining between them. The CDR3 is CATSSPAGEAEFDTQYF. The CDR3 DNA follows: TGTGCCACCAGCAGTCCCGCAGGGGAGGCGGAGTTCGATACGCAGTATTTT.

The count of this clone is one. The rearrangement links TRBV6-5 to TRBJ2-7, with 7 bases lining up with TRBD1. Germline lookup yields CDR1 MNHEY and CDR2 SVGAGI. The CDR3 loop spans 14 amino acids. The junction had 6 bases not matched to a gene; V was cut back by 6 bases and J by 1 base. The DNA for the CDR3 is TGTGCCAGCAGCTTCGGGACAGAGTCCTACGAGCAGTACTTC. It translates to CASSFGTESYEQYF.

V usage is TRBV9 and J usage is TRBJ1-2; 12 bases fit TRBD1. This CDR3 is built from 15 residues. CDR1 and CDR2 from the germline V gene are SGDLS and YYNGEE. V was clipped by 3 bases and J by 5 bases; unmatched bases: 5. In nucleotides, the CDR3 is TGTGCCAGCAGCGCCGGGACAGGGGGCTGGTATGGCTACACCTTC. Residues: CASSAGTGGWYGYTF.

The chain recombines TRBV29-1 with TRBJ2-2; TRBD2 matches 12 bases. The CDR3 is made up of 14 amino acids. From germline, CDR1 is SQVTM and CDR2 ANQGSEA. Trimming at V came to 6 bases and at J to 1 base, leaving 0 bases not matched to a gene. CDR3 DNA sequence: TGCAGCGTGACTAGCGGGGGGAACACCGGGGAGCTGTTTTTT. Translated: CSVTSGGNTGELFF.

The gene calls are TRBV4-3 and TRBJ2-1; a weak D match, TRBD2 (6 bases). Germline-derived CDR1 and CDR2 are LGHNA and YSLEER. The CDR3 has 15 residues. V shed 0 bases and J shed 10 bases, with 16 bases lying between them. CDR3 protein: CASSQDYRGMGEQFF. CDR3 nucleotide sequence: TGCGCCAGCAGCCAAGATTATCGCGGGATGGGGGAGCAGTTCTTC.

V gene TRBV18 combines with J gene TRBJ2-7; D is ambiguous. This CDR3 contains 14 residues. The germline V and J ends were trimmed by 3 bases and 2 bases, with 11 bases remaining between them. From germline, CDR1 is KGHSH and CDR2 LQKENI. The CDR3 here is CASSPLLTPYEQYF. The CDR3 region has the DNA TGTGCCAGCTCACCGCTCCTTACCCCCTACGAGCAGTACTTC.

The rearrangement links TRBV9 to TRBJ2-3; weak D call: TRBD2 (7 bases). This CDR3 spans 15 amino acids. V was shortened by 0 bases and J by 2 bases, with 10 bases between the two germline ends. Germline V gene lookup returns CDR1 SGDLS and CDR2 YYNGEE. The CDR3 loop reads CASSVEAGATDTQYF. The CDR3 DNA is TGTGCCAGCAGCGTAGAGGCGGGGGCCACAGATACGCAGTATTTT.

This clone was counted between two and nine times. The V call is TRBV11-3, the J call TRBJ2-7, with 7 nucleotides matching TRBD2. Unmatched junction bases numbered 10, after V lost 5 bases and J lost 0 bases. This CDR3 is 16 amino acids long. Germline CDR1 is SGHNT and CDR2 is YENEEA. The CDR3 coding sequence is TGTGCCAGCAGCCCCAGGGAGGGAACGAGCTCCTACGAGCAGTACTTC. Encoded protein: CASSPREGTSSYEQYF.

This CDR3 reads CASSRDARGTEAFF. The CDR3 nucleotides read TGCGCCAGCAGCCGGGACGCCCGAGGAACTGAAGCTTTCTTT. J is TRBJ1-1 and V is TRBV4-1, with D possibly matching TRBD1 (5 bases). The CDR3 is 14 residues long. Germline V lookup: CDR1 MGHRA, CDR2 YSYEKL. The V end was cut by 4 bases, the J end by 5 bases, with 14 bases between.

J is TRBJ2-1 and V is TRBV18; no clear D gene. Trimming removed 4 bases at V and 0 bases at J, with 16 bases between. Germline lookup yields CDR1 KGHSH and CDR2 LQKENI. This CDR3 contains 17 residues. CDR3 in amino acids: CASSRTRWSDSYNEQFF. Written as DNA, the CDR3 is TGTGCCAGCTCACGCACCAGATGGTCAGACTCCTACAATGAGCAGTTCTTC. The complete variable domain, with remaining parts taken from reference TRBV18 and TRBJ2-1, reads NAGVMQNPRHLVRRRGQEARLRCSPMKGHSHVYWYRQLPEEGLKFMVYLQKENIIDESGMPKERFSAEFPKEGPSILRIQQVVRGDSAAYFCASSRTRWSDSYNEQFFGPGTRLTVL.

The chain joins TRBV5-3 to TRBJ1-5, with D possibly being TRBD1 (6 bases). TRBV5-3 is recorded as an ORF, its role being uncertain. The CDR3 loop spans 16 amino acids. Trimming removed 4 bases at V and 0 bases at J, with 14 bases between. This chain's CDR3 is CARSIFRDTSNQPQHF. The CDR3 DNA follows: TGTGCCAGAAGCATATTCCGGGACACTAGCAATCAGCCCCAGCATTTT.

J is TRBJ1-1 and V is TRBV6-1, with D perhaps TRBD1 (6 bases). Germline lookup yields CDR1 MNHNS and CDR2 SASEGT. V dropped 5 bases and J dropped 4 bases, with 14 bases sitting between them. CDR3 size: 14 residues. The CDR3 DNA sequence: TGTGCCAGCAGTCATACAGGGAGTGGCACTGAAGCTTTCTTT. This sequence encodes CASSHTGSGTEAFF.